This record covers a single TCR beta chain. This clone came up a few times. Its antigen target is currently unknown. One base away there is no much larger clone; base qualities are not given. The cohort consisted of 670 or so healthy bone marrow donors. All cohort members were sampled while nominally healthy, although unrecorded immune exposures were likely present. The donor tested CMV seronegative, placing the donor among the 350 or so seronegative members of the cohort. Every donor gave a peripheral blood sample, and the peripheral blood mononuclear cells from that sample were used for TCR beta sequencing. The Qiagen DNeasy Blood Extraction Kit was used to extract genomic DNA from the blood cell samples. The data were obtained in a study of cytomegalovirus exposure and HLA in healthy donors listed by TCRdb under 2017. Looking at the study overall: According to an earlier analysis of several hundred of the donors, about 180 million T cells yielded over 100 million unique TCR beta sequences and approximately 280 Gb of sequence data. Every discovery cohort repertoire had been produced on one sequencing platform. Among the approximately 420 genotyped donors, about 85% belonged to the genetic ancestry cluster associated with self-reported Caucasian donors. The aim of the study was to test whether cataloging public T cell receptors could identify signatures of past pathogen exposure. To decide whether each TCR beta V gene segment behaved as functional or pseudogenic, an earlier analysis of some 580 of the donors relied on high-throughput TCR beta sequencing. In addition to the first cohort of around 670 subjects, a separate validation cohort of approximately 120 different subjects was used. Roughly five DR-DQ haplotypes were treated as single units for association and clustering because of strong linkage in the cohort. In the later analysis, no new phenotypic data were used to find candidate immune exposures; instead, reliance was placed on TCR beta sequences and their occurrence across donors. Donor age, sex, ethnicity and CMV serostatus were compiled alongside the repertoire data. Across approximately 400 genotyped donors of the cohort, an average of about 240,000 unique TCR beta nucleotide sequences per donor were sequenced, and roughly 20% of those sequences were non-productive. High-throughput TCR immunosequencing, statistical association of individual TCRs with disease status, and machine learning were combined to predict cytomegalovirus infection status. The study profiled the T cell repertoires of 550 to 700 subjects by immunosequencing and related them to cytomegalovirus serostatus. In a later analysis, previously published TCR beta repertoires from 500 to 750 donors were re-analyzed and high-resolution HLA genotyping was added so that TCR occurrence patterns could be studied. The number of donors typed differed by locus, with 629-630 for A, B, C, DRB1 and DQB1, more than 500 for DQA1, 600 to 610 for DPA1, and 400 to 490 for DPB1. HLA typing included class I and class II loci at four-digit resolution. In a later genetic analysis, genome-wide SNP genotypes for about 55% of the roughly 700 donors were used, and that subset was treated as a discovery cohort. Approximately 300 gigabases of sequencing data and 75 million to 85 million unique TCR sequences made up an early release that covered approximately 700 HLA-typed donors. Broad study findings and their caveats: For the cohort, immune exposure information was limited to CMV serostatus. Most CMV-associated TCR beta chains appeared to be HLA-restricted in a later analysis, and the HLA associations seemed to be driven largely by CMV exposure. While some public TCRs were present in many individuals, most TCR sequences turned up only very rarely across donors. Strong co-occurrence of HLA alleles, especially DR and DQ, made assigning TCR associations to individual alleles difficult. The authors suggested that the approach could potentially be extended to other disease states and immunological phenotypes. A total of fewer than 200 TCR beta chains were listed by the study as associated with cytomegalovirus. Cytomegalovirus status was reported to be diagnosed by the classifier with high specificity and sensitivity in both the original and validation cohorts. Some IMGT-functional V segments, including TRBV6-2 and TRBV6-3, could not be told apart with the 87-base-pair reads, so those segments were excluded. A later genetic analysis reported fewer N-insertions in productive TCRs among donors in an Asian-associated ancestry cluster than the roughly 650-donor mean. A group of highly shared sequence variants was considered likely to be a technical artifact of the sequencing pipeline. In a later analysis, HLA-associated TCR beta chains showed more clonal expansion and lower generation probabilities than non-associated chains that were equally common. Because counts were too low, seventeen rarely observed V segments, including chromosome 9 orphons, were excluded from the earlier analysis of some 590 of the donors. At a false discovery rate of 0.05, a later analysis linked 15,000 to 20,000 TCR beta sequences to specific HLA alleles. In an earlier analysis of some 500 of the donors, most TCR beta V segments were observed in productive rearrangements about 87% or about 30% of the time, broadly matching IMGT annotations. Several of the top co-occurrence clusters appeared to be linked to parvovirus B19, influenza, CMV and Epstein-Barr virus, according to a later analysis. A few of the identified cytomegalovirus-associated TCR beta chains were confirmed in vitro to be specific for cytomegalovirus antigens. According to a later analysis, TCR association rates differed among HLA loci, with DRB1 alleles showing the most associated TCRs and HLA-C alleles showing the fewest. Because HLA typing was unavailable for some donors at each locus, only the typed subset was used in association tests. In this cohort, only TCR beta chains were sequenced, and detectable features were limited by the absence of alpha or paired-chain data. Roughly uniform sequencing depth across donors was assumed in presence/absence analyses, although this assumption may not hold. A later genetic analysis associated a missense DCLRE1C variant with V-gene and J-gene trimming of TCR beta chains, and an independent cohort replicated the association. A further reported finding was that TCR beta sequences accurately predicted the HLA-A and HLA-B alleles for most subjects in the first cohort. Correlated functional status among segregating V segments might reflect linkage disequilibrium, but an unknown experimental factor could not be ruled out.

Sequences SGHRS (CDR1) and YFSETQ (CDR2) are obtained from the germline V gene. Including the terminal cysteine and phenylalanine, the CDR3 comprises 16 residues. Kept here is only the CDR3 DNA, which spans 48 bases and is read in frame from base 1. At the junction V is shortened by 2 bases and J by 2 bases, with 16 bases in between. The library relied on the immunoSEQ multiplex PCR assay. The multiplex PCR relied on a mix of 60 forward primers for TCR Vbeta segments and 13 reverse primers for TCR Jbeta segments. Amplification of the CDR3 region of rearranged TCR beta genes was performed with a multiplex PCR assay on genomic DNA. The amplified TCR beta libraries were sequenced on the Illumina HiSeq System as 87-base-pair reads. The paper's data handling went like this. A later analysis counted tens of millions of unique TCR beta chains across the 550 to 750 repertoires, and 9 million to 14 million of these chains were shared by at least two donors. A nearest-neighbor algorithm error-corrected the raw reads and collapsed the reads into unique sequences, merging closely related sequences to remove PCR and sequencing errors. To assign V, D and J gene segments, CDR3 sequences were aligned to IMGT reference sequences. Each retained sequence needed at least a six-nucleotide match to both a V gene segment and a J gene segment. Rearrangements were classified as productive when the CDR3 lacked stop codons and remained in frame with V and J, and all other rearrangements were classified as non-productive. CDR3 was defined according to IMGT convention as the region running from the second conserved V-encoded cysteine to the conserved J-encoded phenylalanine. In an earlier analysis of around 570 of the donors, sequences lacking an unambiguous match to a single V gene segment were excluded. An earlier analysis of a few hundred of the donors classified V segments as functional when productive rearrangements were above 56.7% and as segregating when the standard deviation between donors was above 5%. To diagnose cytomegalovirus status from the catalog of TCR beta chain sequences, a statistical classification framework was built. V and J gene assignment, in a later analysis, came from comparing TCR nucleotide sequences with IMGT/GENE-DB human TR gene sequences. Using the TCRdist pipeline, a later analysis assigned CDR3 sequences along with most-parsimonious VDJ recombination scenarios. A later analysis defined each TCR beta chain by its CDR3 amino acid sequence plus V-gene family, and excluded reads lacking a unique V-gene family. To address suspected cross-contamination and a sequencing artifact, a later analysis removed 550 to 750 highly shared, low-generation-probability nucleotide sequences. In a later analysis, a clonal expansion index was calculated for each public chain from normalized within-repertoire ranks of inferred template counts. A later analysis computed generation probabilities with a VDJ recombination model fitted to out-of-frame rearrangements, and checked the results against IGoR. In a later analysis, TCR-TCR, TCR-HLA and TCR-CMV co-occurrence was scored with hypergeometric tests, and a repertoire-size bias correction was applied to TCR pairs. To estimate false discovery rates, a later analysis permuted the HLA or CMV assignments 20 times. In a later analysis, co-occurring TCRs were grouped using DBSCAN, and TCRdist sequence similarity was added for clustering within HLA-allele-positive subsets. Co-occurrence clustering excluded repertoires with fewer than 30,000 or more than 120,000 public chains, plus five with anomalous nucleotide sharing. TCRdb mirrors the immuneACCESS table, restricted to in-frame sequences. Some clones are absent from its copies; in checked studies, under half trace to an unresolved V gene, and the reason for the others is unknown. That table gives V, J and clone size, and the DNA gave D and trimming. The sample table lists about 83,000 clones, just over 70% of them with a count of one. The biggest ten clones account for 8.2% of the sample.

The sequenced material came from PBMCs. This chain is built from TRBV5-1 and TRBJ1-1; 6 matching bases give a weak D call of TRBD1. The receptor was derived from a man between 60 and 75 years old in good health and CMV-seronegative. The DNA is TGCGCCAGCAGCTTACAGGGTCGTGGGGGTAACACTGAAGCTTTCTTT. It specifies CASSLQGRGGNTEAFF.